This T cell receptor beta chain was sequenced for a study of identical twins. MiXCR, run by TCRdb on the 5' RACE reads, gives a single entry per CDR3 protein. The sample consists of over 600,000 distinct CDR3 sequences, approximately 22% of them appearing once. The CDR3 has 16 residues. Trimming at V came to 6 bases and at J to 4 bases, leaving 13 bases not matched to a gene. Germline V CDR1 and CDR2: MNHNS, SASEGT. This sample was also put to use in a study of T cells expressing NK-cell markers.

The receptor's source is a woman aged 18 to 35 in good health. The sample was PBMCs. The chain employs TRBV6-1 and TRBJ1-2; 8 bases are shared with TRBD1. The CDR3 DNA reads TGTGCCAGCAGCCTAATTGCAGGGGGCAAGGGCTATGGCTACACCTTC. Translated: CASSLIAGGKGYGYTF.